This T cell receptor beta chain was observed in a study of long-term antiretroviral therapy in people with HIV. Study at large: Collection of the earliest samples took place about a decade ahead of the 2015 immediate-ART recommendation. Study outcomes and limitations: Samples were collected from the mid-2000s to the late 2010s under possibly less effective ART regimens.

Note on this clone: Its specificity is unknown.

A v3.0 immunoSEQ assay was performed at survey level. Sequencing used immunoSEQ multiplex PCR; TCRdb keeps in-frame clones, though not all of them. This sample yields around 16,000 clones, of which approximately 81% are seen a single time; around 4.9% belongs to the top ten. CDR3 length: 16 residues. After removal of 4 bases from V and 2 bases from J, the junction contained 8 bases not matched to a gene. Germline V CDR1 and CDR2: SGHDT, YYEEEE. The material sequenced was unsorted PBMCs, taken 0.5 years after starting antiretroviral therapy. The chain is built from TRBV5-6 and TRBJ1-4, with TRBD1 identical over 7 bases. The clonotype was recovered from a woman aged 40 to 50 with HIV. Here the CDR3 reads CASSQTTGPTNEKLFF. DNA of the CDR3: TGTGCCAGCAGCCAAACGACAGGGCCTACTAATGAAAAACTGTTTTTT.